The 23 T cell receptor beta chains in this list originate from one sample, sequenced in a study of blood T cell repertoires in COVID-19. This table comes from immunoSEQ multiplex PCR, and its TCRdb copy is limited to in-frame clones, with some not included. The data show roughly 68,000 clones, 88% seen once. Material: peripheral blood. Every receptor here comes from a human donor in a cohort sampled during active COVID-19.

This sequence joins TRBV28 and TRBJ1-5; 11 bases agree with TRBD1. CDR3 size: 15 residues. The J segment lost 4 bases and the V segment lost 5 bases, leaving 4 bases of the junction unmatched. Germline assignment: CDR1 MDHEN and CDR2 SYDVKM. The CDR3 loop reads CASSPGTGGNQPQHF. CDR3 DNA: TGTGCCAGCAGTCCTGGGACAGGGGGTAATCAGCCCCAGCATTTT.

This clone came up a few times. The chain recombines TRBV4-2 with TRBJ2-2; maybe TRBD1 (5 bases). V was trimmed by 11 bases and J by 4 bases, leaving 14 bases between them. This CDR3 region has 13 residues. Looked up from germline, CDR1 is LGHNA and CDR2 is YNFKEQ. In DNA, the CDR3 is TGTGCCGAAAAAGGGGCCCCCACCGGGGAGCTGTTTTTT. Encoded protein: CAEKGAPTGELFF.

This clone was detected a few times. V gene TRBV7-8 combines with J gene TRBJ2-7; 8 nucleotides agree with TRBD1. V was clipped by 5 bases and J by 4 bases; unmatched bases: 13. Germline CDR1 is SGHVS and CDR2 is FQNEAQ. This CDR3 has 16 amino acids. The chain's CDR3 is CASSPQAGTGLYEQYF. CDR3 nucleotides: TGTGCCAGCAGCCCCCAAGCCGGGACAGGTCTGTACGAGCAGTACTTC.

The V gene is TRBV2, the J gene TRBJ1-6, with D perhaps TRBD1 (5 bases). CDR1 SNHLY and CDR2 FYNNEI come from the germline V gene. CDR3 length: 16 residues. The germline V and J ends were trimmed by 0 bases and 7 bases, with 13 bases remaining between them. For the CDR3, the DNA is TGTGCCAGCAGTGAAGCGGGGGGACGGAAAAATTCACCCCTCCACTTT. Amino acids: CASSEAGGRKNSPLHF.

V usage is TRBV18 and J usage is TRBJ1-6; maybe TRBD1 (5 bases). There are 13 residues in the CDR3. Trimming removed 5 bases at V and 8 bases at J, with 10 bases between. Germline assignment: CDR1 KGHSH and CDR2 LQKENI. The CDR3 loop is CASSNRGDSPLHF. DNA of the CDR3: TGTGCCAGCTCAAACCGGGGGGATTCACCCCTCCACTTT.

In nucleotides, the CDR3 is TGTGCCAGCTCACCTACAGAAGCTGGAAACACCATATATTTT. It is translated as CASSPTEAGNTIYF. The chain recombines TRBV18 with TRBJ1-3; no definite D call. Germline V gene data show CDR1 as KGHSH and CDR2 as LQKENI. The V and J ends lost 3 bases and 2 bases respectively, with 8 bases between them. The CDR3 runs to 14 residues.

The rearrangement links TRBV7-6 to TRBJ2-1; the match to TRBD2 covers 9 bases. The CDR3 has 17 residues. J lost 9 bases, V lost 2 bases, and 14 bases had no gene match. The germline V gene encodes CDR1 SGHVS and CDR2 FNYEAQ. The chain's CDR3 is CASSLTSIAGAGGEQFF. In DNA, the CDR3 is TGTGCCAGCAGCTTAACTTCCATAGCGGGGGCCGGGGGTGAGCAGTTCTTC.

The rearrangement joins TRBV11-2 to TRBJ2-5; 15 nucleotides align to TRBD2. The trim removed 5 bases at V and 5 bases at J, leaving 6 bases unmatched. This CDR3 is 16 amino acids long. Germline V lookup: CDR1 SGHAT, CDR2 FQNNGV. In DNA, the CDR3 is TGTGCCAGCAGCCCCGGTGGGACTAGCGGGAGGGAGACCCAGTACTTC. Encoded protein: CASSPGGTSGRETQYF.

The V gene is TRBV7-9, the J gene TRBJ2-6; D uncertain. Germline CDR1 SEHNR, CDR2 FQNEAQ (reference sequence). CDR3 length equals 15 residues. The V gene lost 5 bases and the J gene lost 2 bases, with 10 bases spanning the gap. CDR3 in amino acids: CASSRLAAGANVLTF. DNA for the CDR3: TGTGCCAGCAGCCGACTTGCGGCTGGGGCCAACGTCCTGACTTTC.

This rearrangement joins TRBV4-1 to TRBJ2-5, with 8 bases identical to TRBD2. Unmatched junction bases numbered 12, after V lost 3 bases and J lost 3 bases. The CDR3 has 17 amino acids. CDR1 and CDR2 (germline): MGHRA, YSYEKL. The CDR3 reads CASSQTLRAGGKETQYF. In DNA form, the CDR3 reads TGCGCCAGCAGCCAGACCCTTAGGGCGGGGGGTAAAGAGACCCAGTACTTC.

The chain uses TRBV28 and TRBJ1-2; 8 bases map to TRBD1. The trim removed 8 bases at V and 4 bases at J, leaving 12 bases unmatched. Germline values: CDR1 MDHEN, CDR2 SYDVKM. This CDR3 region has 15 residues. CDR3 DNA: TGTGCCAGCTCGGGCAGGGGGCCCCTAGGCTATGGCTACACCTTC. Translation gives CASSGRGPLGYGYTF.

This clone is a singleton in its sample. The V gene is TRBV7-2, the J gene TRBJ2-5; the match to TRBD2 covers 11 bases. The J segment lost 7 bases and the V segment lost 2 bases, leaving 12 bases of the junction unmatched. Germline CDR1 and CDR2: SGHTA and FQGNSA. The CDR3 contains 17 residues. The CDR3 loop is CASSLFPSGGPEGTQYF. The DNA for the CDR3 is TGTGCCAGCAGCTTATTTCCTAGCGGGGGGCCGGAAGGGACCCAGTACTTC.

This chain connects TRBV2 to TRBJ2-5, with D perhaps matching TRBD1 (5 bases). Germline V CDR1 and CDR2: SNHLY, FYNNEI. V shed 5 bases and J shed 6 bases, with 19 bases lying between them. The CDR3 runs to 15 residues. In DNA form, the CDR3 reads TGTGCCAGCAGTCCGACAGTGGGTGGCCGGCAGACCCAGTACTTC. It encodes CASSPTVGGRQTQYF.

The rearrangement joins TRBV18 to TRBJ2-5, with 11 bases identical to TRBD2. With 5 bases clipped from V and 4 bases from J, the junction kept 6 bases outside the gene matches. Germline V gene sequence: CDR1 KGHSH, CDR2 LQKENI. This CDR3 is 15 amino acids long. This CDR3 reads CASSSSLAGGETQYF. CDR3 nucleotides: TGTGCCAGCTCAAGTTCGCTAGCGGGAGGAGAGACCCAGTACTTC.

This clone was seen a single time. V usage is TRBV6-5 and J usage is TRBJ1-5; 9 nucleotides align to TRBD1. CDR1 and CDR2 (germline): MNHEY, SVGAGI. The ends lost 6 bases at V and 4 bases at J; junction bases unmatched: 7. The CDR3 totals 15 residues. The chain's CDR3 is CASRPGQGFNQPQHF. The CDR3 nucleotides are TGTGCCAGCAGACCCGGACAGGGGTTTAATCAGCCCCAGCATTTT.

This clone was seen just once. V is TRBV9 and J is TRBJ2-2; a weak D match, TRBD1 (5 bases). The CDR3 has 16 residues. CDR1 is SGDLS, CDR2 YYNGEE, per germline. Between the trimmed V and J ends, which lost 0 bases and 5 bases, there was a span of 14 bases. The CDR3, as DNA: TGTGCCAGCAGCGTAGGGGGCAGGCCTCGGACCGGGGAGCTGTTTTTT. It yields the protein CASSVGGRPRTGELFF.

The chain links TRBV5-8 to TRBJ2-6; 10 bases fit TRBD1. Germline trimming cut 4 bases from V and 1 base from J; bases unmatched to any gene: 8. This CDR3 contains 18 residues. Germline values: CDR1 SGHTS, CDR2 YDEGEE. The CDR3 sequence is CASSPGWTGGSGANVLTF. CDR3 coding DNA: TGTGCCAGCAGCCCAGGCTGGACAGGGGGATCTGGGGCCAACGTCCTGACTTTC.

This chain uses TRBV9 with TRBJ1-5; D is possibly TRBD1 (5 bases). CDR3 length equals 14 residues. Per the germline V gene, CDR1 is SGDLS and CDR2 is YYNGEE. Trimming cost V 0 bases and J 7 bases, with 11 bases left between them. The CDR3 spells CASSVVRAPQPQHF. CDR3 nucleotide sequence: TGTGCCAGCAGCGTAGTCAGGGCCCCCCAGCCCCAGCATTTT.

The rearrangement uses TRBV13 and TRBJ2-7; TRBD2 matches at 8 bases. CDR1 is PRHDT, CDR2 FYEKMQ, per germline (reference sequence). V dropped 9 bases and J dropped 7; count of bases not matched to a gene: 17. The CDR3 spans 15 residues. The CDR3 DNA is TGTGCCAGTACTAGCGGTGCGGGAGGCCGGGGGGAGCAGTACTTC. It codes for CASTSGAGGRGEQYF.

The rearrangement joins TRBV3-1 (or the pseudogene TRBV3-2) to TRBJ1-5, with D perhaps TRBD1 (6 bases). The V end was cut by 3 bases, the J end by 7 bases, with 16 bases between. The CDR3 extends over 15 amino acids. Germline lookup yields CDR1 LGHDT and CDR2 YNNKEL (reference sequence). CDR3 in amino acids: CASSQSPGERQPQHF. The DNA of the CDR3 is TGTGCCAGCAGCCAGTCCCCAGGGGAGCGCCAGCCCCAGCATTTT.

J is TRBJ1-1 and V is TRBV19; TRBD1 agrees at 7 bases. The CDR3 is 13 amino acids. V shed 4 bases and J 3 bases; nucleotides not matched to a gene: 2. Germline values: CDR1 LNHDA, CDR2 SQIVND (reference sequence). The CDR3 protein is CASSRTGDTEAFF. In DNA form, the CDR3 reads TGTGCCAGTAGTAGAACAGGGGACACTGAAGCTTTCTTT.

This clone has just a few counts. This rearrangement joins TRBV11-2 to TRBJ2-1; 9 nucleotides match TRBD2. V shed 4 bases and J 7 bases; nucleotides not matched to a gene: 8. Germline loops: CDR1 SGHAT, CDR2 FQNNGV. This CDR3 region has 15 residues. CDR3: CASSSLAGGLNEQFF. The DNA for the CDR3 is TGTGCCAGCAGCTCCCTGGCGGGGGGGCTTAATGAGCAGTTCTTC.

V and J are TRBV5-1 and TRBJ2-1; 10 bases fit TRBD1. The junction had 3 bases not matched to a gene; V was cut back by 1 base and J by 5 bases. The CDR3 contains 15 residues. Germline loops: CDR1 SGHRS, CDR2 YFSETQ. In DNA form, the CDR3 reads TGCGCCAGCAGCTTGTATGGGACAGGGGACAATGAGCAGTTCTTC. This sequence encodes CASSLYGTGDNEQFF.